A single sample is the source of the 29 T cell receptor beta chains below, sequenced in a study of blood T cell repertoires in COVID-19. Sequenced by immunoSEQ multiplex PCR; TCRdb stores in-frame clones only, minus some. Of around 160,000 clones detected, approximately 83% appear once; the ten largest clones hold about 8%. The sample comprised peripheral blood. These receptors were collected from an older woman with COVID-19, enrolled during active disease.

The chain couples TRBV19 to TRBJ2-3, with 7 bases that match TRBD2. Germline values: CDR1 LNHDA, CDR2 SQIVND (reference sequence). V lost 5 bases to trimming and J lost 0 bases; unmatched junction nucleotides: 2. CDR3 length: 14 residues. In DNA form, the CDR3 reads TGTGCCAGTAGTTGGGGGGGTAGCACAGATACGCAGTATTTT. Encoded protein: CASSWGGSTDTQYF.

The chain uses TRBV4-1 and TRBJ2-1; 8 nucleotides agree with TRBD1. Germline CDR1 reads MGHRA; CDR2 reads YSYEKL. The CDR3 covers 14 residues. The junction had 7 bases not matched to a gene; V was cut back by 5 bases and J by 7 bases. The DNA of the CDR3 is TGCGCCAGCAGCGCACGGACAGGGCGGAATGAGCAGTTCTTC. It yields the protein CASSARTGRNEQFF.

The chain joins TRBV3-1 (or the pseudogene TRBV3-2) to TRBJ2-3; 12 nucleotides align to TRBD2. V was pared by 1 base and J by 2 bases, with 1 base of the junction left unmatched. Germline CDR1 is LGHDT and CDR2 is YNNKEL (reference sequence). This CDR3 has 16 residues. DNA of the CDR3: TGTGCCAGCAGCCAAGGGACTAGCGGGGACACAGATACGCAGTATTTT. It translates to CASSQGTSGDTDTQYF.

The genes are TRBV27 and TRBJ2-4, with D hard to call. Trimming took off 0 bases at V and 1 base at J, with 10 bases between the two ends. Germline values: CDR1 MNHEY, CDR2 SMNVEV (reference sequence). The CDR3 totals 16 residues. CDR3 sequence (DNA): TGTGCCAGCAGTTTATCTGCAGGCCTGGCCAAAAACATTCAGTACTTC. This gives the protein CASSLSAGLAKNIQYF.

This clone was counted a few times. The chain links TRBV6-5 to TRBJ2-5; a weak D match, TRBD2 (5 bases). Germline assignment: CDR1 MNHEY and CDR2 SVGAGI. The CDR3 has 14 amino acids. V lost 1 base and J 1 base, leaving 7 bases between the germline ends. The CDR3 loop reads CASSYFGVQETQYF. The DNA of the CDR3 is TGTGCCAGCAGTTACTTCGGGGTCCAAGAGACCCAGTACTTC.

This chain connects TRBV6-1 to TRBJ2-1, with D tentatively TRBD1 (5 bases). Trimming took off 1 base at V and 3 bases at J, with 10 bases between the two ends. This CDR3 region has 15 residues. Germline V gives CDR1 MNHNS, CDR2 SASEGT. This CDR3 reads CASSEGGFDYNEQFF. CDR3 nucleotide sequence: TGTGCCAGCAGTGAAGGGGGCTTCGACTACAATGAGCAGTTCTTC.

This chain joins TRBV10-3 and TRBJ1-1; perhaps TRBD1 as D (6 bases). Germline V gene lookup returns CDR1 ENHRY and CDR2 SYGVKD. This CDR3 contains 16 residues. The V gene lost 0 bases and the J gene lost 2 bases, with 13 bases spanning the gap. The CDR3 sequence is CAISESRGGRNTEAFF. CDR3 sequence (DNA): TGTGCCATCAGTGAGTCGAGGGGGGGCCGAAACACTGAAGCTTTCTTT.

DNA for the CDR3: TGTGCCAGCAGCAACAGGGCGCACTCTGGAAACACCATATATTTT. Translating gives CASSNRAHSGNTIYF. J is TRBJ1-3 and V is TRBV6-5; tentative D call: TRBD1 (6 bases). This CDR3 is built from 15 residues. Trimming removed 6 bases from V and 0 bases from J, with 12 bases in between. Looked up from germline, CDR1 is MNHEY and CDR2 is SVGAGI.

The rearrangement uses TRBV25-1 and TRBJ1-6; 11 nucleotides line up with TRBD1. J was trimmed by 6 bases and V by 0 bases; bases with no gene match: 7. The length of the CDR3 is 18 residues. Germline lookup yields CDR1 MGHDK and CDR2 SYGVNS. The CDR3 DNA sequence: TGTGCCAGCAGTGAATATGCGGGACAGGGGGTTTCTAATTCACCCCTCCACTTT. Its protein is CASSEYAGQGVSNSPLHF. The full variable domain, with the rest looked up from reference TRBV25-1 and TRBJ1-6, is EADIYQTPRYLVIGTGKKITLECSQTMGHDKMYWYQQDPGMELHLIHYSYGVNSTEKGDLSSESTVSRIRTEHFPLTLESARPSHTSQYLCASSEYAGQGVSNSPLHFGNGTRLTVT.

The rearrangement joins TRBV7-9 to TRBJ1-3, with 10 positions matching TRBD1. V shed 5 bases, J shed 3 bases, and the junction held 10 bases outside the gene matches. CDR1 and CDR2 from the germline V gene are SEHNR and FQNEAQ (reference sequence). This CDR3 has 17 amino acids. Here the CDR3 reads CASSPPGQGMVGNTIYF. DNA for the CDR3: TGTGCCAGCAGCCCCCCGGGACAGGGGATGGTTGGAAACACCATATATTTT.

The chain is built from TRBV7-2 and TRBJ2-5; 10 bases fit TRBD1. CDR1 is SGHTA, CDR2 FQGNSA, per germline. CDR3 length: 14 residues. V lost 5 bases and J lost 5; bases outside the gene matches: 5. The DNA for the CDR3 is TGTGCCAGCAGCGCGGGACAGGGGATTGAGACCCAGTACTTC. Its translation is CASSAGQGIETQYF.

V gene TRBV19 combines with J gene TRBJ2-7; the match to TRBD1 covers 7 bases. V lost 5 bases, J lost 6 bases, and 13 bases stayed unmatched. The germline CDR1 and CDR2 sequences are LNHDA and SQIVND (reference sequence). The CDR3 has 15 amino acids. CDR3 sequence: CASSPSTGSSVEQYF. CDR3 in DNA: TGTGCCAGTAGTCCATCGACAGGGTCTTCGGTCGAGCAGTACTTC.

The V call is TRBV7-2, the J call TRBJ1-1; 8 bases agree with TRBD1. Germline V gives CDR1 SGHTA, CDR2 FQGNSA. Unmatched junction bases numbered 10, after V lost 0 bases and J lost 7 bases. The CDR3 has 16 residues. The CDR3 sequence is CASSLAFSTGEGEAFF. The CDR3, as DNA: TGTGCCAGCAGCTTAGCCTTCTCGACAGGGGAGGGTGAAGCTTTCTTT.

This chain uses TRBV11-2 with TRBJ1-1; tentatively, D is TRBD1 (5 bases). CDR1 and CDR2 from the germline V gene are SGHAT and FQNNGV. The CDR3 is 14 residues long. The V end lost 2 bases, the J end lost 7 bases, and 14 bases lay between the germline ends. CDR3 amino acids: CASSLMGPTIEAFF. DNA for the CDR3: TGTGCCAGCAGCTTAATGGGGCCCACAATTGAAGCTTTCTTT.

The V and J genes are TRBV28 and TRBJ2-1; weak D call: TRBD1 (6 bases). This CDR3 is 12 amino acids long. Germline CDR1 MDHEN, CDR2 SYDVKM. Trimming took off 3 bases at V and 10 bases at J, with 10 bases between the two ends. In nucleotides, the CDR3 is TGTGCCAGCAGTTTTCGAGACAGGGAGCAGTTCTTC. This codes for CASSFRDREQFF. The full variable domain, in which reference TRBV28 and TRBJ2-1 provide the parts outside the CDR3, is DVKVTQSSRYLVKRTGEKVFLECVQDMDHENMFWYRQDPGLGLRLIYFSYDVKMKEKGDIPEGYSVSREKKERFSLILESASTNQTSMYLCASSFRDREQFFGPGTRLTVL.

The rearrangement uses TRBV5-4 and TRBJ1-1; TRBD1 matches 7 bases. V shed 0 bases and J 0 bases; nucleotides not matched to a gene: 5. The CDR3 is 16 residues long. From germline, CDR1 is SGHNT and CDR2 YYREEE (reference sequence). The CDR3 protein is CASSLELQGLNTEAFF. The CDR3 DNA follows: TGTGCCAGCAGCTTGGAACTACAGGGGTTGAACACTGAAGCTTTCTTT.

The genes are TRBV11-2 and TRBJ2-5, with a possible D match to TRBD2 (7 bases). The germline V gene encodes CDR1 SGHAT and CDR2 FQNNGV. The CDR3 runs 14 residues. The V end lost 2 bases, the J end lost 5 bases, and 12 bases lay between the germline ends. CDR3 in amino acids: CASSLPGGLETQYF. DNA of the CDR3: TGTGCCAGCAGCTTACCGGGGGGCCTCGAGACCCAGTACTTC.

V usage is TRBV10-3 and J usage is TRBJ2-7; 7 bases fit TRBD1. The CDR3 has 14 amino acids. Germline trimming cut 0 bases from V and 3 bases from J; bases unmatched to any gene: 2. Germline-derived CDR1 and CDR2 are ENHRY and SYGVKD. The CDR3 sequence is CAISESDRDYEQYF. As DNA, the CDR3 is TGTGCCATCAGTGAGTCCGACAGGGACTACGAGCAGTACTTC.

V usage is TRBV12-5 and J usage is TRBJ2-7; TRBD1 matches 9 bases. The trim removed 6 bases at V and 1 base at J, leaving 7 bases unmatched. The CDR3 spans 15 residues. Per germline, CDR1 LGHNT and CDR2 FRNRAP. The DNA for the CDR3 is TGTGCTAGTGGAGCCCCGGGGACAGGGTCCTACGAGCAGTACTTC. Translating gives CASGAPGTGSYEQYF. Filled out from reference TRBV12-5 and TRBJ2-7, the complete variable domain reads DARVTQTPRHKVTEMGQEVTMRCQPILGHNTVFWYRQTMMQGLELLAYFRNRAPLDDSGMPKDRFSAEMPDATLATLKIQPSEPRDSAVYFCASGAPGTGSYEQYFGPGTRLTVT.

The chain employs TRBV3-1 (or the pseudogene TRBV3-2) and TRBJ2-5, with a tentative D call TRBD1 (6 bases). The CDR3 covers 15 residues. V lost 0 bases to trimming and J lost 4 bases, with 12 bases between them. Germline values: CDR1 LGHDT, CDR2 YNNKEL (reference sequence). CDR3 loop: CASSQDYRDGETQYF. DNA for the CDR3: TGTGCCAGCAGCCAAGATTACAGGGATGGAGAGACCCAGTACTTC.

This rearrangement joins TRBV7-3 to TRBJ1-1, with D perhaps matching TRBD1 (5 bases). The V gene's germline CDR1 is SGHTA and CDR2 FQGTGA. Deletions cut 4 bases from V and 6 bases from J, with 12 bases between. This CDR3 is built from 13 residues. The CDR3 DNA reads as TGTGCCAGCAGCTCCGGCTGGGGCGCTGAAGCTTTCTTT. Its protein product is CASSSGWGAEAFF.

J is TRBJ1-1 and V is TRBV6-1; possible D gene TRBD1, 5 bases. The CDR3 contains 15 residues. Germline V gives CDR1 MNHNS, CDR2 SASEGT. Trimming took 0 bases from V and 4 from J, leaving 12 bases between them. The CDR3 bases are TGTGCCAGCAGTGAAGCGCAGGGTTTAAGCACTGAAGCTTTCTTT. This translates into CASSEAQGLSTEAFF.

V and J are TRBV5-1 and TRBJ2-7; D perhaps matches TRBD1 (8 bases). V was cut by 4 bases and J by 6 bases, with 20 bases left in between. CDR1 and CDR2 (germline): SGHRS, YFSETQ. The CDR3 covers 15 residues. The CDR3 DNA follows: TGCGCCAGCAGCCGACTACAGGGGGGGCCTAGCGAGCAGTACTTC. This codes for CASSRLQGGPSEQYF.

This sequence joins TRBV7-3 and TRBJ2-6; D is unresolved. The CDR3 totals 14 residues. Between the trimmed V and J ends, which lost 5 bases and 0 bases, there was a span of 5 bases. Germline V CDR1 and CDR2: SGHTA, FQGTGA. In DNA, the CDR3 is TGTGCCAGCAGCCCTAGCTCTGGGGCCAACGTCCTGACTTTC. Protein: CASSPSSGANVLTF.

This chain connects TRBV7-2 to TRBJ2-5; D is possibly TRBD1 (6 bases). V was trimmed by 3 bases and J by 2 bases, leaving 16 bases between them. CDR1 SGHTA and CDR2 FQGNSA come from the germline V gene. The CDR3 extends over 16 amino acids. The CDR3: CASSLGVVQGQETQYF. Here the CDR3 DNA reads TGTGCCAGCAGCTTGGGTGTTGTACAGGGTCAAGAGACCCAGTACTTC.

The CDR3 sequence: CASRQGPTGSYNEQFF. For the CDR3, the DNA is TGTGCCAGCAGACAGGGACCCACGGGCTCCTACAATGAGCAGTTCTTC. V gene TRBV11-3 combines with J gene TRBJ2-1, with a possible D match to TRBD1 (6 bases). The CDR3 has 16 amino acids. Germline V CDR1 and CDR2: SGHNT, YENEEA. The ends were cut back, 6 bases at V and 0 bases at J, with 15 bases in the middle.

The chain is built from TRBV15 and TRBJ2-7; the D gene is possibly TRBD1 (6 bases). The germline V gene has CDR1 LNHNV and CDR2 YYDKDF (reference sequence). CDR3 length equals 19 residues. Between the trimmed V and J ends, which lost 3 bases and 3 bases, there was a span of 27 bases. The CDR3 coding sequence is TGTGCCACCAGCAGGGAAACGGGACACCTCACCCCCCGAGACTACGAGCAGTACTTC. Protein sequence: CATSRETGHLTPRDYEQYF.

The chain is built from TRBV28 and TRBJ1-2; maybe TRBD1 (5 bases). V shed 3 bases and J shed 8 bases, with 10 bases lying between them. Germline CDR1 reads MDHEN; CDR2 reads SYDVKM. The length of the CDR3 is 12 residues. CDR3 sequence reads: CASSLAGLGYTF. Here the CDR3 DNA reads TGTGCCAGCAGTTTGGCAGGGTTGGGCTACACCTTC.

The genes are TRBV5-5 and TRBJ2-7, with TRBD1 as a possible D gene (6 bases). Trimming left V 5 bases short and J 4 bases short, with 13 bases between. The CDR3 has 13 residues. CDR1 is SGHKS, CDR2 YYEKEE, per germline (reference sequence). The CDR3 sequence: CASSTGQFYEQYF. The CDR3 nucleotides are TGTGCCAGCAGTACCGGACAGTTTTACGAGCAGTACTTC.